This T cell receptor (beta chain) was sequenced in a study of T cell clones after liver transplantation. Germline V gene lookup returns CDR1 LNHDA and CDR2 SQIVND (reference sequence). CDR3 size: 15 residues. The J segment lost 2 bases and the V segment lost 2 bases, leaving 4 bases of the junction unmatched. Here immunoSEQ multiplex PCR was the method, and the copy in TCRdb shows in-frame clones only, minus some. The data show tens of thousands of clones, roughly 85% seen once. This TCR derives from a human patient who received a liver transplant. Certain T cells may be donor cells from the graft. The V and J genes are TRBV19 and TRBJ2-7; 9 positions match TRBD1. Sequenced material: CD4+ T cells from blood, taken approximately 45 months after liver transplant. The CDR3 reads CASSIQTGGPYEQYF. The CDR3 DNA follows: TGTGCCAGTAGTATACAGACAGGGGGGCCCTACGAGCAGTACTTC.